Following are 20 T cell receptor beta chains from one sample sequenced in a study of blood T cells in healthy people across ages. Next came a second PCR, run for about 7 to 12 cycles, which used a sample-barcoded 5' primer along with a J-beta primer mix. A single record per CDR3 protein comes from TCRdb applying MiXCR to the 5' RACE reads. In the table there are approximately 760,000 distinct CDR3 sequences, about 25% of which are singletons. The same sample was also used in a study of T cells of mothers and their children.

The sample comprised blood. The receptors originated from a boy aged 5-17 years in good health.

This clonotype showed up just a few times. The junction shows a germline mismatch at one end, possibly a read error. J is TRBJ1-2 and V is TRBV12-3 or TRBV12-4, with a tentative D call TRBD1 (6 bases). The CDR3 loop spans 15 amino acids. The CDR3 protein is CAGSFSRSRDTRYTF. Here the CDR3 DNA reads TGTGCCGGCAGTTTTTCGAGATCCCGGGACACTCGCTACACCTTC.

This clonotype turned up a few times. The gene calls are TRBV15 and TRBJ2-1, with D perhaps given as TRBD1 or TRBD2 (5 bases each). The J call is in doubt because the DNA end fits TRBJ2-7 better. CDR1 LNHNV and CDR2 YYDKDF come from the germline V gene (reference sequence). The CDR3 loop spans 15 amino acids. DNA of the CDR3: TGTGCCACCAGCAGAGCTGGGGGAAGCTCCTACGAGCAGTACTTC. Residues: CATSRAGGSSYEQYF.

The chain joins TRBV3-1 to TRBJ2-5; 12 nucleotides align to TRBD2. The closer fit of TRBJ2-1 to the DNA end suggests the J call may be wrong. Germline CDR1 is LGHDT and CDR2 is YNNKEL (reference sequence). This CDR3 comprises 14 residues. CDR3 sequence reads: CASSPLAGGIEQFF. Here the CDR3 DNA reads TGTGCCAGCAGCCCACTAGCGGGAGGAATCGAGCAGTTCTTC.

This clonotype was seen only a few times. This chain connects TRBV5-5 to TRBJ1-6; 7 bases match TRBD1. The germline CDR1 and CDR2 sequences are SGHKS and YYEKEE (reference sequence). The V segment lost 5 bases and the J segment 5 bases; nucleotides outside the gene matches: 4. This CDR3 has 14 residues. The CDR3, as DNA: TGTGCCAGCAGACTGGGACAGAATAATTCACCCCTCCACTTT. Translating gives CASRLGQNNSPLHF.

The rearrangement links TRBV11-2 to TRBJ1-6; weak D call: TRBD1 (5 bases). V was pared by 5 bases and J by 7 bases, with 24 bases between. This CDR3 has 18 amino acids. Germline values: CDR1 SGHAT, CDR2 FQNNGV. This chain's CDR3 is CASSPWGQGPMRNSPLHF. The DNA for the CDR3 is TGTGCCAGCAGCCCATGGGGCCAGGGCCCTATGAGAAATTCACCCCTCCACTTT. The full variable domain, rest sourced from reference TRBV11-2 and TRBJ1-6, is EAGVAQSPRYKIIEKRQSVAFWCNPISGHATLYWYQQILGQGPKLLIQFQNNGVVDDSQLPKDRFSAERLKGVDSTLKIQPAKLEDSAVYLCASSPWGQGPMRNSPLHFGNGTRLTVT.

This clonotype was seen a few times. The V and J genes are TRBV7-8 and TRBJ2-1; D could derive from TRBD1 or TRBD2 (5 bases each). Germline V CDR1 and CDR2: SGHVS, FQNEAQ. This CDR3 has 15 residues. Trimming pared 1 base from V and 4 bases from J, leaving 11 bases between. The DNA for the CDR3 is TGTGCCAGCAGCTTAGAGTCGGGGCAGTACAATGAGCAGTTCTTC. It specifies CASSLESGQYNEQFF.

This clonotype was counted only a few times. CDR3 bases: TGTGCCAGCAGTTTACAGGGGGCGCAGGAAAAACTGTTTTTT. It encodes CASSLQGAQEKLFF. This chain joins TRBV12-3 or TRBV12-4 and TRBJ1-4, with 8 positions matching TRBD1. The CDR3 runs 14 residues. The V and J ends lost 2 bases and 8 bases, in that order; junction bases with no gene match: 4.

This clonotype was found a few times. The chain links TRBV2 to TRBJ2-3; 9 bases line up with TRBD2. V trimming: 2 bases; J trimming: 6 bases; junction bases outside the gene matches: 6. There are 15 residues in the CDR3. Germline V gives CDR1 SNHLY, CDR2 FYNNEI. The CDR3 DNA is TGTGCCAGCAGTGAAATCCGGCTAGCGGGGGATACGCAGTATTTT. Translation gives CASSEIRLAGDTQYF.

For the CDR3, the DNA is TGCAGTGCCCCCATCCCCGGGACTCGAAGCTCCTACAATGAGCAGTTCTTC. It specifies CSAPIPGTRSSYNEQFF. The chain employs TRBV20-1 and TRBJ2-1; a possible D gene is TRBD2 (6 bases). In germline, CDR1 is DFQATT, CDR2 SNEGSKA (reference sequence). Between the trimmed V and J ends, which lost 6 bases and 0 bases, there was a span of 21 bases. The CDR3 sequence is 17 residues long.

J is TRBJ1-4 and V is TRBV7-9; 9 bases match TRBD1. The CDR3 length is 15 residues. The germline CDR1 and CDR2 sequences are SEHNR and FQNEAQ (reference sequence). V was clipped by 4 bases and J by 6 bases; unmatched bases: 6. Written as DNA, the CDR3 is TGTGCCAGCAGCTCCGGGACAGGGATGTATGAAAAACTGTTTTTT. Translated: CASSSGTGMYEKLFF.

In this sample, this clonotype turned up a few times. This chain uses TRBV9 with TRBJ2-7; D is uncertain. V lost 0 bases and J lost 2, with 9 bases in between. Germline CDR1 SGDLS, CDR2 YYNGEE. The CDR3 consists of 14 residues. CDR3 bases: TGTGCCAGCAGCGTAGCAGGTTTCACCTACGAGCAGTACTTC. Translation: CASSVAGFTYEQYF.

This CDR3 reads CASSLAGEPTDTQYF. CDR3 sequence (DNA): TGTGCCAGCAGTTTAGCGGGAGAGCCCACAGATACGCAGTATTTT. The rearrangement uses TRBV27 and TRBJ2-3; 7 bases match TRBD2. This CDR3 is built from 15 residues. With 2 bases clipped from V and 2 bases from J, the junction kept 4 bases outside the gene matches. In germline, CDR1 is MNHEY, CDR2 SMNVEV (reference sequence).

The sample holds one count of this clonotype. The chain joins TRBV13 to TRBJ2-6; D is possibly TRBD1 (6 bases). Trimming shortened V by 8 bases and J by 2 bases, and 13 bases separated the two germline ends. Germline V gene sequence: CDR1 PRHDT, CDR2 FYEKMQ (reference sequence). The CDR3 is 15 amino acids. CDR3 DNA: TGTGCCAGCGGAGAAAGGGGGACTGGGGCCAACGTCCTGACTTTC. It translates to CASGERGTGANVLTF.

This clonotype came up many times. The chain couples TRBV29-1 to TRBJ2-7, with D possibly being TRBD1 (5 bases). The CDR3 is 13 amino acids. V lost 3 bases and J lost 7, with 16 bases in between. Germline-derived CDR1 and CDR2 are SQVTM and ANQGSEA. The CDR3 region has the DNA TGCAGCGTTGAGGACAAAACCCTAAGAGAGCAGTACTTC. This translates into CSVEDKTLREQYF.

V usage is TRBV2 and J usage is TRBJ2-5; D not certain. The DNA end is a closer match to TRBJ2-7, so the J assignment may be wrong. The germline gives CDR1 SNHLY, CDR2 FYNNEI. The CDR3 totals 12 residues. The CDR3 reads CASSVLSYEQYF. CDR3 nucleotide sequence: TGTGCCAGCAGTGTATTAAGCTACGAGCAGTACTTC.

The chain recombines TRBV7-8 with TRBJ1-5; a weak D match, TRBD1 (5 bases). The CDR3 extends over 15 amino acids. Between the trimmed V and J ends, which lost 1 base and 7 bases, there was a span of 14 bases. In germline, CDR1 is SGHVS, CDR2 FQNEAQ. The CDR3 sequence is CASSLDLGVGQPQHF. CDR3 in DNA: TGTGCCAGCAGCTTAGACTTGGGGGTCGGCCAGCCCCAGCATTTT.

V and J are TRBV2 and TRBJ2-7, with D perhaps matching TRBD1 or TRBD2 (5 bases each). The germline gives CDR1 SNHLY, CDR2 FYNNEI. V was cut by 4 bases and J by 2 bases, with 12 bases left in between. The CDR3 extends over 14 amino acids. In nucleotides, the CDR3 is TGTGCCAGCAGTGTCCGGGACCGTACCTACGAGCAGTACTTC. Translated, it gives CASSVRDRTYEQYF.

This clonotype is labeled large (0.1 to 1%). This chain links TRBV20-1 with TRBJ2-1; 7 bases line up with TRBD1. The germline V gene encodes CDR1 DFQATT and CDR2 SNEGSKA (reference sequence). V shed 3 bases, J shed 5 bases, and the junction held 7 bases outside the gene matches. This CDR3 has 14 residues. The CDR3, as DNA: TGCAGTGCTAGCGGCGACAGGGACCACAATGAGCAGTTCTTC. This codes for CSASGDRDHNEQFF.

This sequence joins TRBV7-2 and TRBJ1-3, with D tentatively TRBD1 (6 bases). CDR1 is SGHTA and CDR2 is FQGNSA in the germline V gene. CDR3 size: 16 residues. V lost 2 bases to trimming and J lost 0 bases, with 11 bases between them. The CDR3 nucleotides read TGTGCCAGCAGCTTAAGCGGGGGCTACTCTGGAAACACCATATATTTT. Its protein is CASSLSGGYSGNTIYF.

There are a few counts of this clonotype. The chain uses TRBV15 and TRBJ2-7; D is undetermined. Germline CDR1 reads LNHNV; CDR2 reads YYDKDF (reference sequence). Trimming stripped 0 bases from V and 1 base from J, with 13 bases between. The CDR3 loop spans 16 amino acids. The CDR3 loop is CATSRDSTVGSYEQYF. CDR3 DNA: TGTGCCACCAGCAGAGATTCGACTGTGGGGTCCTACGAGCAGTACTTC.